This passage covers 24 T cell receptor beta chains from one sample sequenced in a study of T cells after yellow fever vaccination. TCRdb recomputed calls from the 5' RACE reads with MiXCR, one row per CDR3 protein. The table lists around 330,000 distinct CDR3 sequences, roughly 4% of them singletons, with around 24% in the top ten. The material sequenced was PBMCs, taken on the day of the yellow fever booster vaccination. These receptors were obtained from a man between 18 and 29 years old who received the YFV17D yellow fever vaccine.

This clonotype was picked up many times. The chain has TRBV7-9 and TRBJ2-3; 10 bases line up with TRBD2. The CDR3 runs 16 residues. J lost 1 base, V lost 6 bases, and 7 bases had no gene match. Germline-derived CDR1 and CDR2 are SEHNR and FQNEAQ (reference sequence). CDR3 residues: CASSPGLALGTDTQYF. The CDR3 DNA reads as TGTGCCAGCAGTCCGGGACTAGCGCTAGGCACAGATACGCAGTATTTT.

This clonotype was found a few times. The chain combines TRBV5-5 with TRBJ2-5, with D maybe TRBD2 (5 bases). From germline, CDR1 is SGHKS and CDR2 YYEKEE (reference sequence). This CDR3 is built from 15 residues. Trimming left V 1 base short and J 4 bases short, with 14 bases between. The CDR3 bases are TGTGCCAGCAGCTTGCGGACGGAGAGGGCAGAGACCCAGTACTTC. Its translation is CASSLRTERAETQYF. Filled out from reference TRBV5-5 and TRBJ2-5, the complete variable domain reads DAGVTQSPTHLIKTRGQQVTLRCSPISGHKSVSWYQQVLGQGPQFIFQYYEKEERGRGNFPDRFSARQFPNYSSELNVNALLLGDSALYLCASSLRTERAETQYFGPGTRLLVL.

The table lists this clonotype with many counts. This chain links TRBV5-6 with TRBJ2-6; unclear D gene. From germline, CDR1 is SGHDT and CDR2 YYEEEE. This CDR3 has 15 amino acids. V dropped 5 bases and J dropped 2 bases, with 11 bases sitting between them. In DNA, the CDR3 is TGTGCCAGCAGTTTGCAACCTCCTGGGGCCAACGTCCTGACTTTC. Its translation: CASSLQPPGANVLTF.

This clonotype has more than one count but fewer than ten. V gene TRBV3-1 combines with J gene TRBJ2-3; 12 bases fit TRBD2. The length of the CDR3 is 14 residues. Germline V gene lookup returns CDR1 LGHDT and CDR2 YNNKEL (reference sequence). Trimming cost V 8 bases and J 4 bases; bases outside gene matches: 4. CDR3 amino acids: CASGLAGRADTQYF. The CDR3 DNA is TGTGCCAGCGGACTAGCGGGACGGGCAGATACGCAGTATTTT.

The rearrangement joins TRBV25-1 to TRBJ2-7; D not certain. Deletions cut 3 bases from V and 2 bases from J, with 11 bases between. Germline assignment: CDR1 MGHDK and CDR2 SYGVNS. The CDR3 loop spans 14 amino acids. The CDR3 region is CASSDSQYPYEQYF. The CDR3 nucleotides are TGTGCCAGCAGTGACTCACAGTACCCCTACGAGCAGTACTTC.

This clonotype was detected only a few times. V is TRBV20-1 and J is TRBJ2-3, with 14 positions matching TRBD2. Germline V CDR1 and CDR2: DFQATT, SNEGSKA (reference sequence). Losses at the gene ends were 0 bases for V and 6 bases for J; bases not matched to a gene: 5. This CDR3 has 16 amino acids. The CDR3, as DNA: TGCAGTGCTAGAGACCCGACTAGCGGGGGGGACGATACGCAGTATTTT. Its translation: CSARDPTSGGDDTQYF.

This clonotype was seen many times. This chain connects TRBV18 to TRBJ1-1; D unresolved. The germline CDR1 and CDR2 sequences are KGHSH and LQKENI. This CDR3 is 16 amino acids long. V lost 0 bases and J lost 11, with 22 bases in between. The CDR3 loop is CASSPPYTREALVAFF. For the CDR3, the DNA is TGTGCCAGCTCACCACCGTATACGCGTGAGGCCCTTGTTGCTTTCTTT.

This clonotype was seen only a few times. This rearrangement joins TRBV5-1 to TRBJ2-3; perhaps TRBD1 as D (5 bases). The CDR3 has 16 residues. Trimming took 0 bases from V and 5 from J, leaving 16 bases between them. The V gene's germline CDR1 is SGHRS and CDR2 YFSETQ. This CDR3 reads CASSLAGRVAIDTQYF. The DNA of the CDR3 is TGCGCCAGCAGCTTGGCCGGCAGGGTGGCGATAGATACGCAGTATTTT.

This clonotype was seen many times. This chain links TRBV7-2 with TRBJ2-5; D is unresolved. V shed 2 bases and J shed 5 bases, with 6 bases lying between them. From germline, CDR1 is SGHTA and CDR2 FQGNSA. CDR3 length equals 12 residues. CDR3 nucleotide sequence: TGTGCCAGCAGCTTAATCCGCGAGACCCAGTACTTC. Its protein is CASSLIRETQYF. The full variable domain, its missing parts supplied by reference TRBV7-2 and TRBJ2-5, is GAGVSQSPSNKVTEKGKDVELRCDPISGHTALYWYRQSLGQGLEFLIYFQGNSAPDKSGLPSDRFSAERTGGSVSTLTIQRTQQEDSAVYLCASSLIRETQYFGPGTRLLVL.

This clonotype was seen at least ten times. The rearrangement uses TRBV27 and TRBJ1-2, with D tentatively TRBD1 (5 bases). Trimming left V 6 bases short and J 6 bases short, with 17 bases between. CDR3 length: 14 residues. Germline V lookup: CDR1 MNHEY, CDR2 SMNVEV (reference sequence). CDR3 region: CASSWNSGMDGYTF. The CDR3 bases are TGTGCCAGCAGCTGGAACTCAGGGATGGATGGCTACACCTTC.

The gene calls are TRBV7-2 and TRBJ2-5, with TRBD1 identical over 9 bases. The germline V gene has CDR1 SGHTA and CDR2 FQGNSA. The CDR3 covers 14 residues. V shed 5 bases and J 4 bases; nucleotides not matched to a gene: 5. The CDR3 reads CASSIGQGRETQYF. The CDR3 DNA sequence: TGTGCCAGCAGCATCGGACAGGGGAGAGAGACCCAGTACTTC.

There are many counts of this clonotype. The chain is built from TRBV20-1 and TRBJ2-2; 7 bases match TRBD2. The CDR3 sequence is 16 residues long. V was clipped by 2 bases and J by 5 bases; unmatched bases: 11. Per the germline V gene, CDR1 is DFQATT and CDR2 is SNEGSKA (reference sequence). The chain's CDR3 is CSARPPGRGKTGELFF. The CDR3 nucleotides read TGCAGTGCTAGACCTCCGGGGAGGGGAAAAACCGGGGAGCTGTTTTTT.

This clonotype was recorded a few times. This chain connects TRBV5-1 to TRBJ2-4; no clear D. The V and J ends lost 2 bases and 4 bases respectively, with 13 bases between them. Germline V gives CDR1 SGHRS, CDR2 YFSETQ. The length of the CDR3 is 15 residues. The DNA of the CDR3 is TGCGCCAGCAGCTTACTTTCGGATGGGAAAAACATTCAGTACTTC. Translation: CASSLLSDGKNIQYF.

This clonotype was seen ten or more times. This sequence joins TRBV4-1 and TRBJ2-5; TRBD2 matches 11 bases. Per the germline V gene, CDR1 is MGHRA and CDR2 is YSYEKL. The CDR3 covers 18 residues. With 0 bases clipped from V and 5 bases from J, the junction kept 11 bases outside the gene matches. The CDR3 bases are TGCGCCAGCAGCCAAGATAAAGATAGCGGGGGGGCCTGGGAGACCCAGTACTTC. Translating gives CASSQDKDSGGAWETQYF.

This clonotype was counted ten times or more. The V gene is TRBV7-9, the J gene TRBJ2-2, with TRBD2 as a possible D gene (5 bases). Looked up from germline, CDR1 is SEHNR and CDR2 is FQNEAQ (reference sequence). The CDR3 loop spans 13 amino acids. Trimming left V 5 bases short and J 7 bases short, with 11 bases between. CDR3 protein: CASSVARDGELFF. CDR3 DNA sequence: TGTGCCAGCAGCGTGGCCCGGGACGGGGAGCTGTTTTTT.

This clonotype was detected ten times or more. The rearrangement links TRBV20-1 to TRBJ2-1, with 15 nucleotides matching TRBD2. This CDR3 spans 16 amino acids. Trimming took 3 bases from V and 4 from J; bases not matched to a gene: 4. Germline loops: CDR1 DFQATT, CDR2 SNEGSKA (reference sequence). In DNA, the CDR3 is TGCAGTGCTAGTCGGGGACTAGCGGGGGGATACAATGAGCAGTTCTTC. It translates to CSASRGLAGGYNEQFF.

V is TRBV5-1 and J is TRBJ1-4; TRBD1 is a possible D gene (6 bases). Trimming cost V 2 bases and J 8 bases, with 13 bases left between them. The CDR3 is made up of 14 amino acids. Per germline, CDR1 SGHRS and CDR2 YFSETQ. The CDR3 is CASSLTGPGEKLFF. DNA of the CDR3: TGCGCCAGCAGCTTAACAGGGCCGGGAGAAAAACTGTTTTTT.

The chain employs TRBV5-1 and TRBJ2-3; 7 nucleotides match TRBD1. The CDR3 covers 15 residues. Germline CDR1 is SGHRS and CDR2 is YFSETQ. With 4 bases clipped from V and 0 bases from J, the junction kept 5 bases outside the gene matches. Here the CDR3 DNA reads TGCGCCAGCAGCCAGACAGGGTTTAGCACAGATACGCAGTATTTT. Translated, it gives CASSQTGFSTDTQYF.

This clonotype was seen many times. The chain combines TRBV7-2 with TRBJ1-1; D remains ambiguous. The germline CDR1 and CDR2 sequences are SGHTA and FQGNSA. The CDR3 loop spans 11 amino acids. V was pared by 5 bases and J by 7 bases, with 8 bases between. CDR3 loop: CASSRSGEAFF. The CDR3 DNA follows: TGTGCCAGCAGCCGGAGCGGTGAAGCTTTCTTT.

This chain uses TRBV12-3 or TRBV12-4 with TRBJ1-1; a possible D gene is TRBD1 (6 bases). The CDR3 consists of 14 residues. V shed 2 bases and J shed 3 bases, with 10 bases lying between them. This CDR3 reads CASSLLGADTEAFF. The CDR3 coding sequence is TGTGCCAGCAGTTTACTGGGGGCGGACACTGAAGCTTTCTTT.

This clonotype was seen only a few times. CDR3 protein: CSARVGQTNEKLFF. The CDR3 coding sequence is TGCAGTGCTAGAGTGGGACAGACGAATGAAAAACTGTTTTTT. V and J are TRBV20-1 and TRBJ1-4; 7 nucleotides agree with TRBD1. Germline CDR1 DFQATT, CDR2 SNEGSKA (reference sequence). Losses at the gene ends were 1 base for V and 5 bases for J; bases not matched to a gene: 4. The CDR3 loop spans 14 amino acids.

The table lists this clonotype with a few counts. This chain uses TRBV5-1 with TRBJ2-6; 12 nucleotides agree with TRBD1. Germline values: CDR1 SGHRS, CDR2 YFSETQ. Trimming cost V 7 bases and J 3 bases; bases outside gene matches: 11. CDR3 length: 18 amino acids. DNA of the CDR3: TGCGCCAGCCAACAGACCGGGACAGGGGGCCTTGGGGCCAACGTCCTGACTTTC. It codes for CASQQTGTGGLGANVLTF.

This clonotype has a count of ten or more. The genes are TRBV27 and TRBJ2-1; no clear D. The ends were cut back, 2 bases at V and 10 bases at J, with 9 bases in the middle. Germline CDR1 is MNHEY and CDR2 is SMNVEV (reference sequence). The CDR3 consists of 12 residues. The CDR3 DNA sequence: TGTGCCAGCAGTTTAACAGCCGAAGAGCAGTTCTTC. This encodes CASSLTAEEQFF.

In its sample, this clonotype was seen many times. V usage is TRBV7-2 and J usage is TRBJ1-2; D unresolved. Germline loops: CDR1 SGHTA, CDR2 FQGNSA. CDR3 length: 14 residues. With 5 bases removed from V and 0 bases from J, the gap between germline ends came to 10 bases. The CDR3: CASSNRGANYGYTF. CDR3 DNA sequence: TGTGCCAGCAGCAATCGGGGAGCTAACTATGGCTACACCTTC.